This TCR beta chain was obtained from a study of blood T cell repertoires in COVID-19 (dated by TCRdb to the early 2020s). Describing the broader study: Samples covering the acute and convalescent phases of COVID-19 were provided by collaborators in the United States, Italy and Spain. The prospective study material was composed of cDNA or gDNA derived from T cells, B-cell-depleted T cells, or PBMCs. The dataset comprised deeply sampled blood TCRbeta repertoires from subjects exposed to, actively infected with, or recovered from COVID-19. The repertoires were released in a freely available public database intended as a resource for research on the immune response to SARS-CoV-2. The samples were drawn from the first 160 participants of the ongoing ImmuneRACE study and from 1,254 subjects provided by 6 global collaborators. A de-identified subject ID, COVID-19 status, age in years and sex were almost always included in the sample metadata. Where HLA class I and class II types were available, the types were taken from metadata supplied by the sample provider, not from assay-based typing. The investigation overall reported the following: The amount of clinical and demographic metadata varied by source and participant and was provided uncurated.

Via the germline V gene, CDR1 is SGHDN and CDR2 FVKESK. Germline trimming amounts to 0 bases on V and 5 bases on J, with 6 as the count of junction bases outside the gene matches. The CDR3 runs 15 residues from the cysteine to the phenylalanine. The kept DNA is CDR3 alone, 45 bases in frame from the first base. The immunoSEQ Assay, a bias-controlled multiplex PCR, was used to amplify TCRbeta CDR3 regions from genomic DNA. On the authors' methods: The number of nucleated cells in each sample was estimated by amplification of reference gene primers within the assay. To quantify the absolute abundance of each unique TCRbeta CDR3 rearrangement, sequence reads were collapsed and filtered. For each sample, productive Simpson clonality was calculated by taking the square root of Simpson's diversity index across productive rearrangements. Not all clones reach the TCRdb copy of this immuneACCESS table, which keeps in-frame sequences only. Checked studies attribute under half of the gap to unresolved V genes and leave the rest unexplained. V, J and clone size reflect that table, while D and trimming were determined from the DNA. This sample comprises some 300,000 clones, 70% to 90% of them detected only once. The ten largest clones represent about 12% of the sample.

One collaborating source in Seattle enrolled patients while the patients were actively infected and followed the patients over time throughout the course of disease. Collaborating institutions collected whole blood in K2EDTA tubes following their own protocols. For TCRbeta analysis, collaborators shipped samples as frozen whole blood, isolated PBMCs, or DNA extracted from either of those sample types. To note about this clone: Its antigen is unknown. No per-base quality is available; no much larger clone lies one base away.

What was sequenced was peripheral blood. This receptor was identified in a woman in her 70s with COVID-19, enrolled during active disease. This sequence uses TRBV14 and TRBJ2-7; 8 central bases correspond to TRBD1. For the CDR3, the sequence is CASSQEAGGWDEQYF. In nucleotide form, the sequence is TGTGCCAGCAGCCAAGAGGCAGGGGGCTGGGACGAGCAGTACTTC.